The following is a T cell receptor (beta chain) sequence with its context. No antigen is known for it. TCRdb re-derived calls from the 5' RACE reads in MiXCR, one entry per CDR3 protein. The data contain fewer than 350,000 distinct CDR3 sequences, roughly an eighth of them seen just once; the ten biggest clones take up 21%. CDR3 size: 15 residues. V gave up 4 bases and J gave up 6 bases, with 17 bases separating them. The germline gives CDR1 SEHNR, CDR2 FQNEAQ (reference sequence). This sample is drawn from a study of T-cell memory formation after mild COVID-19. Regarding the study as a whole: A second wave expanding day 15 to 37 was CD4+-biased; contracting clones were balanced. Detection of some responders pre-infection suggested pre-existing cross-reactive memory T cells participated.

The sample taken for sequencing was PBMCs or a T cell subset sorted from them (not recorded which). The chain joins TRBV7-9 to TRBJ2-3, with D tentatively TRBD1 (6 bases). The TCR comes from a man aged 18 to 30 who had mild COVID-19 (a few samples of this study predate the infection). Cell type and time point are not known. The CDR3 reads CASSSTGSTEDTQYF. As DNA, the CDR3 is TGTGCCAGCAGCTCTACAGGGAGCACGGAGGATACGCAGTATTTT.